This T cell receptor beta chain was captured by sequencing in a study of cytomegalovirus exposure and HLA in healthy donors. Study conclusions and caveats: Upon later analysis, TCR association rates were observed to vary by HLA locus, being highest for DRB1 and lowest for HLA-C. In a later analysis, TCR beta V- and J-gene trimming showed a link to a missense DCLRE1C variant. In a later analysis, common viral pathogens appeared linked to several of the most significant clusters.

Details on this clone: The antigen is not known.

All donors participated as healthy donors of bone marrow. A multiplex PCR was run with 60 Vbeta primers and 13 Jbeta primers. Assay: immunoSEQ multiplex PCR; the TCRdb copy retains only in-frame clones and omits some. The sample includes about 98,000 clones, roughly 70% seen only once; the top ten take 2% to 2.5%. The germline V gene encodes CDR1 MNHEY and CDR2 SMNVEV (reference sequence). There are 13 residues in the CDR3. V lost 8 bases and J 4 bases, leaving 12 bases between the germline ends. V usage is TRBV27 and J usage is TRBJ2-1; the D gene is possibly TRBD2 (6 bases). This clonotype originated in a man aged 50-59 years in good health and CMV-seronegative. Sequenced input: PBMCs. CDR3 region: CASGDSKYNEQFF. The DNA of the CDR3 is TGTGCCAGCGGGGACTCTAAATACAATGAGCAGTTCTTC.